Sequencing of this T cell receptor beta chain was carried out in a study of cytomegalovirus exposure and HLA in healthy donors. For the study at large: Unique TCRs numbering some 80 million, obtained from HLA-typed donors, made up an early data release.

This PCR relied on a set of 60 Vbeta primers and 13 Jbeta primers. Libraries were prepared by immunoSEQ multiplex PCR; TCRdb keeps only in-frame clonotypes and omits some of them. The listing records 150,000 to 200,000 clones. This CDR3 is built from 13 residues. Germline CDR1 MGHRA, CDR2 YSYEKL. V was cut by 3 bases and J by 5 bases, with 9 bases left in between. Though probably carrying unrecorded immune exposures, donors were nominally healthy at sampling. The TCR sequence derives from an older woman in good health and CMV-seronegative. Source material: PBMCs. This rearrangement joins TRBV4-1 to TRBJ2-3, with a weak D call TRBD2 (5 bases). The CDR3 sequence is CASSQPSGDTQYF. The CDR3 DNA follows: TGCGCCAGCAGCCAGCCCAGCGGAGATACGCAGTATTTT.